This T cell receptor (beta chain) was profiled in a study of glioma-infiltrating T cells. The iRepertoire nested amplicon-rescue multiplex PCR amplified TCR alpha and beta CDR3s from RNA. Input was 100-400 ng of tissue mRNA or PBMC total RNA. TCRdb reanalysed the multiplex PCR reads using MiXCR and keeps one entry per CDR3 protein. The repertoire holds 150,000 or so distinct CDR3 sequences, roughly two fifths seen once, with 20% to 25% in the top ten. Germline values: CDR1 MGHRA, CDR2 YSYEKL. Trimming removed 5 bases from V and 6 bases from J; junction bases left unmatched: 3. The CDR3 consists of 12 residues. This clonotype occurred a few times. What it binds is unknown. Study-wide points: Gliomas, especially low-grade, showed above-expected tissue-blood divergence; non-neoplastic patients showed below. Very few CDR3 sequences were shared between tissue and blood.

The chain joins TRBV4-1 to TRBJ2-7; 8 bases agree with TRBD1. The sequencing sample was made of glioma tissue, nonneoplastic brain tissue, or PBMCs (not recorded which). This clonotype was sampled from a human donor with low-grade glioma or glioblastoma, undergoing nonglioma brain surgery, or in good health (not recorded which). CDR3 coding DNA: TGCGCCAGCAGCGCCCAGGGGGCCGAGCAGTACTTC. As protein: CASSAQGAEQYF.